The clone carrying this TCR beta chain was seen once. The antigen is not known. The entry originates in a study of T cell repertoires in cytomegalovirus infection. In the study overall: Signatures in public TCR beta sequences pointed to both CMV infection and matching HLA type.

CDR1 is MNHEY and CDR2 is SMNVEV in the germline V gene (reference sequence). Trimming removed 5 bases from V and 0 bases from J; junction bases left unmatched: 7. The length of the CDR3 is 18 residues. Each CDR3 protein gets one entry after TCRdb re-called the reads with MiXCR. Of fewer than 1,000,000 distinct CDR3 sequences listed, approximately 33% are singletons. Study-level points and caveats: The ex vivo response was dominated by HLA-C-restricted CMV-specific TCR beta clonotypes. Accumulated public TCR beta family frequency recognized individuals carrying CMV together with the relevant HLA.

Sequences were derived from cultured CD8+ T cells from PBMCs, sampled from culture after CMV antigen stimulation. The chain uses TRBV27 and TRBJ2-6, with TRBD2 identical over 10 bases. This clonotype was obtained from a human donor in good health (CMV status not recorded). Some clones in this sample may be carry-over from other donors' samples. The CDR3 DNA is TGTGCCAGCAGTACCTTAGCGGGGGGATTCTCTGGGGCCAACGTCCTGACTTTC. Protein sequence: CASSTLAGGFSGANVLTF.